This TCR beta chain came from a study of T cell responses to AZD1222 COVID-19 vaccine. On this clone: Antigen specificity is unknown.

The assay was immunoSEQ multiplex PCR, and TCRdb's table has in-frame clones only and misses some. The sample has 95,000 to 120,000 clones, more than 70% seen once. The germline V gene has CDR1 SGHRS and CDR2 YFSETQ. The V segment lost 3 bases and the J segment 4 bases; nucleotides outside the gene matches: 4. CDR3 length equals 13 residues. General observations from the study: Repertoire sampling happened only post peak T cell response. Donors were largely white British and mainly female; clonal diversity was possibly underestimated.

The receptor was derived from an adult in good health. The chain has TRBV5-1 and TRBJ2-7; TRBD1 aligns across 7 bases. Sequenced material: peripheral blood, taken on day 0 of AZD1222 vaccination. CDR3 sequence: CASSSRDRYEQYF. The CDR3 coding sequence is TGCGCCAGCAGCTCCCGGGACAGATACGAGCAGTACTTC.